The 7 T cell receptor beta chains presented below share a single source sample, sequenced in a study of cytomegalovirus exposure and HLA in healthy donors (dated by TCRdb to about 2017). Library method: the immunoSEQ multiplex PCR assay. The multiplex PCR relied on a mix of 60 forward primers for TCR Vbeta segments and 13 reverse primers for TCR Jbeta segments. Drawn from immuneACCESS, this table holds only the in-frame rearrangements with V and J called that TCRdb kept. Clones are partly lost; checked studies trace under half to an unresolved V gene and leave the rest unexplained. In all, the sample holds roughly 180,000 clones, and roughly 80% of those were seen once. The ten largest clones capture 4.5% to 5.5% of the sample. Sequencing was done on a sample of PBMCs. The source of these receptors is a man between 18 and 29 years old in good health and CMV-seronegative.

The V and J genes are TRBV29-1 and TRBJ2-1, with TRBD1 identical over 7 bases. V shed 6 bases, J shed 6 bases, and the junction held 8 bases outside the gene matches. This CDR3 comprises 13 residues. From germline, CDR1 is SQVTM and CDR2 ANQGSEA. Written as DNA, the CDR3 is TGCAGCGTGACAGGGTGGGGTCCCAATGAGCAGTTCTTC. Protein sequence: CSVTGWGPNEQFF.

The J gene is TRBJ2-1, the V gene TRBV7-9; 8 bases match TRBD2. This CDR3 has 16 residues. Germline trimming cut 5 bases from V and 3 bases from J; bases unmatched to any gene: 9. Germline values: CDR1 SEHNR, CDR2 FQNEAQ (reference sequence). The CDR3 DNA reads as TGTGCCAGCAGCCCATTAGCCGGGGGGGTCTACAATGAGCAGTTCTTC. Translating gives CASSPLAGGVYNEQFF.

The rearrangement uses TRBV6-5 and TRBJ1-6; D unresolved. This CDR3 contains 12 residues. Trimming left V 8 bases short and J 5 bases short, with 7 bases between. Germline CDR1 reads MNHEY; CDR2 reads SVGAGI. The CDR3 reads CASGENNSPLHF. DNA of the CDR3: TGTGCCAGCGGGGAGAATAATTCACCCCTCCACTTT.

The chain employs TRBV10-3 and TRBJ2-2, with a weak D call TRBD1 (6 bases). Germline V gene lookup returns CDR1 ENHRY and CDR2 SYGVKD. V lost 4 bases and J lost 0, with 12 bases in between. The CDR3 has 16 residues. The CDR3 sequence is CAISGTTGPNTGELFF. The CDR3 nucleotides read TGTGCCATCAGTGGAACGACAGGACCGAACACCGGGGAGCTGTTTTTT.

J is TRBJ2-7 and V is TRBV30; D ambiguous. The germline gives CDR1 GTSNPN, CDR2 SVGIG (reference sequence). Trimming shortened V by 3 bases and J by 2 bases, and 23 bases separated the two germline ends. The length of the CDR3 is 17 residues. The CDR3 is CAWRFPLGEARPYEQYF. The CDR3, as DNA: TGTGCCTGGAGATTTCCCTTAGGAGAAGCGAGGCCCTACGAGCAGTACTTC.

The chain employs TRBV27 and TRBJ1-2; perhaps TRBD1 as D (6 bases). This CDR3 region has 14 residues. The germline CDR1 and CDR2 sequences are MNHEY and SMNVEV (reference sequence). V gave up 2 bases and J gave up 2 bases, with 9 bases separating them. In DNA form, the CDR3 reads TGTGCCAGCAGTTTAAGAACAGGGAACTATGGCTACACCTTC. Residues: CASSLRTGNYGYTF.

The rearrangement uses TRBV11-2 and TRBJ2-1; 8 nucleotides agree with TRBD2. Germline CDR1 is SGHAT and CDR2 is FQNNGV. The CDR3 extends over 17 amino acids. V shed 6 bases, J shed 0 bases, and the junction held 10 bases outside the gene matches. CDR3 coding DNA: TGTGCCAGCAGTAGTGGGCGGGGGGCTCGCTCCTACAATGAGCAGTTCTTC. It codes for CASSSGRGARSYNEQFF.